Listed below are T cell receptor beta chains from one sample, sequenced in a study of blood T cell repertoires in COVID-19. Clones were read by immunoSEQ multiplex PCR, and TCRdb kept only the in-frame ones, dropping some. The data hold approximately 290,000 clones, with around 82% observed a single time. Sequencing was carried out using peripheral blood. All receptors come from a human donor with COVID-19, enrolled during active disease. The donor label of this sample is uncertain. Each CDR3 is given with its conserved first and last residue. A D gene is named only where the DNA matches it firmly. The size entry is marked missing in some rows and otherwise reads once, few, many or a size class.

v_gene,j_gene,abundance,d_gene,CDR3nt,CDR3aa
TRBV6-1,TRBJ2-7,-,TRBD2,TGTGCCAGCAGTGAAATATCGGTAGCGGGAGGAGTTGGCGAGCAGTACTTC,CASSEISVAGGVGEQYF
TRBV19,TRBJ2-1,-,-,TGTGCCAGTAGCCCAAGGGGTGAAGGACCCTACAATGAGCAGTTCTTC,CASSPRGEGPYNEQFF
TRBV7-9,TRBJ2-7,-,TRBD2,TGTGCCAGCAGCCCCGGCCAGGGCGGGAGAGGTAGCTACGAGCAGTACTTC,CASSPGQGGRGSYEQYF
TRBV29-1,TRBJ1-4,-,TRBD1,TGCAGCGTTATACAGGGGTCAGGTGAAAAACTGTTTTTT,CSVIQGSGEKLFF
TRBV24-1,TRBJ2-3,-,TRBD1,TGTGCCACCGCGGACCCGGGACAGGGGGGGACAGATACGCAGTATTTT,CATADPGQGGTDTQYF
TRBV4-1,TRBJ2-1,once,TRBD2,TGCGCCAGCAGCCAAATCGAGGCAGGACTAGTGGTTGAGCAGTTCTTC,CASSQIEAGLVVEQFF
TRBV10-3,TRBJ2-1,-,TRBD2,TGTGCCATCAGTGAGCGTGGGACTAGGGAAGGTGAGCAGTTCTTC,CAISERGTREGEQFF
TRBV28,TRBJ1-1,-,-,TGTGCCAGCAGTTCACAGGCAATGAACACTGAAGCTTTCTTT,CASSSQAMNTEAFF
TRBV5-4,TRBJ1-5,-,TRBD1,TGTGCCAGCAGCTTGGGACAGGGGTATCCCCAGCATTTT,CASSLGQGYPQHF
TRBV12-3/TRBV12-4,TRBJ1-2,-,TRBD1,TGTGCCAGCAGTCAGGACAGGAGCGGAGGCTACACCTTC,CASSQDRSGGYTF
TRBV4-3,TRBJ1-3,-,-,TGCGCCAGCAGCCAAGATACGAGCAGAAACACCATATATTTT,CASSQDTSRNTIYF
TRBV7-8,TRBJ2-7,-,TRBD1,TGTGCCAGCAGCTCACTGACAGGGAAGGACGAGCAGTACTTC,CASSSLTGKDEQYF
TRBV2,TRBJ2-2,-,-,TGTGCCAGCAGTGAAGTACAGGCGAACACCGGGGAGCTGTTTTTT,CASSEVQANTGELFF
TRBV5-8,TRBJ2-1,-,TRBD1,TGTGCCAGCAGCTGGACGACAGGGAGCTCCTACAATGAGCAGTTCTTC,CASSWTTGSSYNEQFF
TRBV7-3,TRBJ2-5,-,-,TGTGCCAGCAGCTTAACGGGCACTGCCCAAGAGACCCAGTACTTC,CASSLTGTAQETQYF
TRBV28,TRBJ2-6,-,-,TGTGCCAGCAGTTTGCGGCCAGGGGTCCTACCTAGCTCTGGGGCCAACGTCCTGACTTTC,CASSLRPGVLPSSGANVLTF
TRBV28,TRBJ1-2,-,-,TGTGCCAGCAGTATGGGAACAGGGAGCTATGGCTACACCTTC,CASSMGTGSYGYTF
TRBV13,TRBJ2-7,-,-,TGTGCCAGCAGCCCCTCCGACAAGTCCTACGAGCAGTACTTC,CASSPSDKSYEQYF
TRBV18,TRBJ2-7,once,TRBD1,TGTGCCAGCTCACCACCGACAGGGGGCACCTACGAGCAGTACTTC,CASSPPTGGTYEQYF
TRBV6-1,TRBJ1-2,once,-,TGTGCCAGCAGTGATTTCGGTGACTATGGCTACACCTTC,CASSDFGDYGYTF
TRBV5-4,TRBJ1-2,-,-,TGTGCCAGCAGCTTGGACGGCGGCTGGGATGGCTACACCTTC,CASSLDGGWDGYTF
TRBV7-3,TRBJ1-6,-,-,TGTGCCAGCAGCTTAAACGGGGGGGCTAGGTCACCCCTCCACTTT,CASSLNGGARSPLHF
TRBV5-1,TRBJ2-7,-,-,TGCGCCAGCAGCTTGGCCGGTTCGCAGGGGAAGGACGAGCAGTACTTC,CASSLAGSQGKDEQYF
TRBV24-1,TRBJ2-1,-,-,TGTGCCACCAGTGATTATAGTGAGCAGTTCTTC,CATSDYSEQFF
TRBV3-1/TRBV3-2,TRBJ2-1,-,-,TGTGCCAGCAGCCAACCGGGAAGCGGCAACAATGAGCAGTTCTTC,CASSQPGSGNNEQFF
TRBV7-2,TRBJ1-5,-,-,TGTGCCAGCAGCTTAGTTCCGGAGAATCAGCCCCAGCATTTT,CASSLVPENQPQHF
TRBV19,TRBJ2-3,-,-,TGTGCCAGCAGTATAGGGCGGAGGGGCACAGATACGCAGTATTTT,CASSIGRRGTDTQYF
TRBV28,TRBJ1-2,-,-,TGTGCCAGCAGTTTAGTCTCGGGGTCGGGGGATGGCTACACCTTC,CASSLVSGSGDGYTF
TRBV19,TRBJ1-1,-,-,TGTGCCAGTAGTAACCGACAGGTCGAAGCTTTCTTT,CASSNRQVEAFF
TRBV11-2,TRBJ1-2,-,-,TGTGCCAGCAGCTCACAGGGAGAGGGGTATGGCTACACCTTC,CASSSQGEGYGYTF
TRBV15,TRBJ1-4,-,-,TGTGCCACCAGCAGAGATCGGGGTGAAAAACTGTTTTTT,CATSRDRGEKLFF
TRBV10-3,TRBJ1-6,few,-,TGTGCCATCAGTGATTGGGGAGGCAATAATTCACCCCTCCACTTT,CAISDWGGNNSPLHF
TRBV30,TRBJ1-1,-,TRBD1,TGTGCCTGGAGGGGACAGGGATGGACTGAAGCTTTCTTT,CAWRGQGWTEAFF
TRBV6-1,TRBJ2-3,-,-,TGTGCCAGCAGCGAGAACACAGATACGCAGTATTTT,CASSENTDTQYF
TRBV19,TRBJ2-6,-,TRBD2,TGTGCCAGTAACCCCGCTAGCGGGATCCCCCCGGGAGGGGCCAACGTCCTGACTTTC,CASNPASGIPPGGANVLTF
TRBV7-7,TRBJ2-2,-,-,TGTGCTAGCAGCCAACCGACAGGTCCCGGGGAGCTGTTTTTT,CASSQPTGPGELFF
TRBV28,TRBJ2-7,-,-,TGTGCCAGCAGTGGGGCCGGCCCACTCGGAGGGCCGGTTCGCCTGGGGTACTTC,CASSGAGPLGGPVRLGYF
TRBV7-9,TRBJ2-7,once,TRBD1,TGTGCCAGCAGCCCCCGGGACAGGGACTACGAGCAGTACTTC,CASSPRDRDYEQYF
TRBV19,TRBJ1-2,-,-,TGTGCCAGTAGTCCGGACAGATATGGCTACACCTTC,CASSPDRYGYTF
TRBV6-5,TRBJ1-1,-,TRBD1,TGTGCCAGCAGTCGGGACTGGACAGGCGAAGCTTTCTTT,CASSRDWTGEAFF
TRBV27,TRBJ1-4,-,TRBD1,TGTGCCAGCAGTCCCCGATCCCCGGGACAGTTTAATGAAAAACTGTTTTTT,CASSPRSPGQFNEKLFF
TRBV6-2/TRBV6-3,TRBJ1-5,-,-,TGTGCCAGCAGCGACGGGAGGGCGGGCCAGCCCCAGCATTTT,CASSDGRAGQPQHF
TRBV11-2,TRBJ2-1,once,TRBD2,TGTGCCAGCAGCCAAAGGACTAGCGGAATTAATGAGCAGTTCTTC,CASSQRTSGINEQFF
TRBV19,TRBJ1-2,-,-,TGTGCCAGTAAACCCCGCCGGGGAGAGGGTGACGGCTACACCTTC,CASKPRRGEGDGYTF
TRBV30,TRBJ1-1,-,-,TGTGCCTGGAGTGTACGGCTGCGGGGCACTGAAGCTTTCTTT,CAWSVRLRGTEAFF
TRBV27,TRBJ2-1,-,-,TGTGCCAGCAGTGGACCGGGACTTACCTATTACAATGAGCAGTTCTTC,CASSGPGLTYYNEQFF
TRBV5-4,TRBJ1-6,-,-,TGTGCCAGCAGCTTGGACGGACTCAATTCACCCCTCCACTTT,CASSLDGLNSPLHF
TRBV27,TRBJ2-1,-,TRBD2,TGTGCCAGCAGTTCAGGACTAGCGGGAGACAATGAGCAGTTCTTC,CASSSGLAGDNEQFF
TRBV6-8,TRBJ2-1,-,TRBD1,TGTGCCAGCAGTGGCGGGACAGGGAACGGGCCTCGAACATTTCTCAATGAGCAGTTCTTC,CASSGGTGNGPRTFLNEQFF
TRBV18,TRBJ1-3,-,-,TGTGCCAGCTCACCACCGAGCGTGATCTCTGGAAACACCATATATTTT,CASSPPSVISGNTIYF
TRBV7-3,TRBJ2-2,-,TRBD1,TGTGCCAGCAGCTACGAGACACCGGGGACAGCCGGGGAGCTGTTTTTT,CASSYETPGTAGELFF
TRBV4-1,TRBJ2-7,-,-,TGCGCCAGCAGCCAAGATTCAGGGGACATCTCCTACGAGCAGTACTTC,CASSQDSGDISYEQYF
TRBV21-1,TRBJ2-7,-,-,TGTGCCAGCAGCAACTGGACAGGTAGCTACGAGCAGTACTTC,CASSNWTGSYEQYF
TRBV11-2,TRBJ2-1,-,TRBD1,TGTGCCAGCAGCAATTCAGGGGGCAGCTATCAGTTCTTC,CASSNSGGSYQFF
TRBV3-1/TRBV3-2,TRBJ1-1,-,TRBD1,TGTGCCAGCAGCCAAGAGACAGGGGGGAAAGCTTTCTTT,CASSQETGGKAFF